Reported below is one T cell receptor beta chain. Its antigen is not identified. The CDR3 runs 17 residues. Trimming removed 4 bases from V and 1 base from J, with 18 bases in between. The germline gives CDR1 SGHRS, CDR2 YFSETQ. Profiled with immunoSEQ multiplex PCR; TCRdb holds only in-frame clones, not every one. This table has about 80,000 clones, about 83% appearing once. The data stem from a study of identifying expanded T cells in peripheral blood. Regarding the study as a whole: About 1.2 clones differed between technical replicates, versus about 16 and 19 over time. Clone count variance between roughly 2-week samples rose with total template count.

No infections or other immune events were documented during collection. V gene TRBV5-1 combines with J gene TRBJ1-3; D may be TRBD1 (6 bases). Sequenced: blood. This receptor was taken from a person between 18 and 70 years old in good health. The CDR3 region has the DNA TGCGCCAGCAGCCCCGGCGGGGGGCGAAGTTCTGGAAACACCATATATTTT. Amino acid sequence: CASSPGGGRSSGNTIYF.